This TCR beta chain was obtained from a study of blood T cell repertoires in COVID-19. Study overall: Samples came from the United States, Italy and Spain, spanning acute and convalescent COVID-19.

Participant-given clinical history determined each cohort assignment. This clone was recorded at least ten times. With 7 bases removed from V and 3 bases from J, the gap between germline ends came to 13 bases. Germline V CDR1 and CDR2: MDHEN, SYDVKM. The CDR3 is 14 residues long. Authors' data handling: Amplification of reference gene primers provided the estimated nucleated cell counts. The method was immunoSEQ multiplex PCR; TCRdb's version includes in-frame clones alone and lacks a portion of them. That table is the source of V, J and clone size, and D and trimming were worked out from the DNA. The table shows approximately 300,000 clones, with nearly 90% occurring only once.

The receptor's source is a woman aged 18-29 years with acute COVID-19. The sample taken for sequencing was PBMCs or T cells enriched from blood (not recorded which). V usage is TRBV28 and J usage is TRBJ1-5; D unresolved. CDR3 in DNA: TGTGCCAGCAACCCATTGAGTCCCAATCAGCCCCAGCATTTT. It specifies CASNPLSPNQPQHF.